These 19 T cell receptor beta chains share one sample of origin, sequenced in a study of OX40 agonist ivuxolimab in advanced cancers. Measured with immunoSEQ multiplex PCR; TCRdb has only the in-frame clones, and not every one. Of about 6,900 clones in the sample, about 70% were seen once. Sample: CD4+ or CD8+ T cells sorted from blood, taken in a trial of the OX40 agonist ivuxolimab. The receptors stem from an adult with an advanced solid tumor such as melanoma, head and neck, liver or kidney cancer.

This rearrangement joins TRBV7-2 to TRBJ2-1, with D unclear. CDR3 length: 11 amino acids. Per the germline V gene, CDR1 is SGHTA and CDR2 is FQGNSA. V was clipped by 1 base and J by 9 bases, with 4 bases between them. CDR3 nucleotides: TGTGCCAGCAGCTTAGACAGTGAGCAGTTCTTC. Its protein product is CASSLDSEQFF.

The chain recombines TRBV7-2 with TRBJ2-7; 7 positions match TRBD1. This CDR3 is built from 15 residues. Germline V lookup: CDR1 SGHTA, CDR2 FQGNSA. Losses at the gene ends were 4 bases for V and 5 bases for J; bases not matched to a gene: 11. The CDR3 DNA follows: TGTGCCAGCAGCTCGAATTACAGGGGTAACGACGAGCAGTACTTC. This codes for CASSSNYRGNDEQYF. The full variable domain, in which reference TRBV7-2 and TRBJ2-7 provide the parts outside the CDR3, is GAGVSQSPSNKVTEKGKDVELRCDPISGHTALYWYRQSLGQGLEFLIYFQGNSAPDKSGLPSDRFSAERTGGSVSTLTIQRTQQEDSAVYLCASSSNYRGNDEQYFGPGTRLTVT.

The chain has TRBV19 and TRBJ2-1; 9 nucleotides align to TRBD2. Trimming at V came to 0 bases and at J to 6 bases, leaving 9 bases not matched to a gene. Germline loops: CDR1 LNHDA, CDR2 SQIVND (reference sequence). This CDR3 is 17 amino acids long. CDR3 in amino acids: CASSIDFRREGPNEQFF. CDR3 in DNA: TGTGCCAGTAGTATAGATTTTCGGCGGGAGGGCCCCAATGAGCAGTTCTTC. Drawing the rest from reference TRBV19 and TRBJ2-1, the complete variable domain is DGGITQSPKYLFRKEGQNVTLSCEQNLNHDAMYWYRQDPGQGLRLIYYSQIVNDFQKGDIAEGYSVSREKKESFPLTVTSAQKNPTAFYLCASSIDFRREGPNEQFFGPGTRLTVL.

The chain has TRBV27 and TRBJ2-7, with D possibly matching TRBD1 (5 bases). V lost 1 base and J lost 7, with 11 bases in between. CDR1 is MNHEY and CDR2 is SMNVEV in the germline V gene (reference sequence). This CDR3 is built from 13 residues. The CDR3 DNA sequence: TGTGCCAGCAGTTTATGGCAGGGTCGGGAGCAGTACTTC. Translation: CASSLWQGREQYF.

The chain has TRBV13 and TRBJ2-7, with 7 bases matching TRBD1. CDR3 length: 14 residues. Germline V gives CDR1 PRHDT, CDR2 FYEKMQ (reference sequence). Losses at the gene ends were 4 bases for V and 2 bases for J; bases not matched to a gene: 5. The CDR3 is CASSSSGTAYEQYF. In DNA, the CDR3 is TGTGCCAGCAGCTCCTCCGGGACAGCCTACGAGCAGTACTTC. Looking up the rest from reference TRBV13 and TRBJ2-7 gives the full variable domain: AAGVIQSPRHLIKEKRETATLKCYPIPRHDTVYWYQQGPGQDPQFLISFYEKMQSDKGSIPDRFSAQQFSDYHSELNMSSLELGDSALYFCASSSSGTAYEQYFGPGTRLTVT.

This chain joins TRBV7-9 and TRBJ1-1; tentatively, D is TRBD1 (5 bases). Deletions cut 5 bases from V and 1 base from J, with 11 bases between. Germline CDR1 SEHNR, CDR2 FQNEAQ (reference sequence). This CDR3 has 14 amino acids. The CDR3 DNA reads as TGTGCCAGCAGCGTTATCGGACAGAACACTGAAGCTTTCTTT. This gives the protein CASSVIGQNTEAFF.

The chain is built from TRBV7-7 and TRBJ1-2; weak D call: TRBD1 (5 bases). The CDR3 runs 14 residues. V was trimmed by 2 bases and J by 4 bases, leaving 11 bases between them. Germline V gene lookup returns CDR1 SSHAT and CDR2 FNYEAQ (reference sequence). CDR3: CASSLLGTVYGYTF. Here the CDR3 DNA reads TGTGCCAGCAGCTTACTTGGGACGGTCTATGGCTACACCTTC. Full variable domain (rest looked up from reference TRBV7-7 and TRBJ1-2): GAGVSQSPRYKVTKRGQDVTLRCDPISSHATLYWYQQALGQGPEFLTYFNYEAQPDKSGLPSDRFSAERPEGSISTLTIQRTEQRDSAMYRCASSLLGTVYGYTFGSGTRLTVV.

The CDR3 nucleotides are TGTGCCAGCAGCTCCCAGACAGCCTCCTACGAGCAGTACTTC. Encoded protein: CASSSQTASYEQYF. The chain joins TRBV5-6 to TRBJ2-7; D might be TRBD1 (5 bases). The V and J ends lost 3 bases and 0 bases respectively, with 10 bases between them. The CDR3 is made up of 14 amino acids. The germline V gene encodes CDR1 SGHDT and CDR2 YYEEEE. The full variable domain, completed using reference TRBV5-6 and TRBJ2-7, is DAGVTQSPTHLIKTRGQQVTLRCSPKSGHDTVSWYQQALGQGPQFIFQYYEEEERQRGNFPDRFSGHQFPNYSSELNVNALLLGDSALYLCASSSQTASYEQYFGPGTRLTVT.

The chain joins TRBV2 to TRBJ2-7; D might be TRBD2 (5 bases). V lost 11 bases, J lost 1 base, and 18 bases lay in between. CDR3 size: 14 residues. Germline CDR1 SNHLY, CDR2 FYNNEI. As DNA, the CDR3 is TGTGCCGGCGGGCCCGGACGGCGTTCCTACGAGCAGTACTTC. This encodes CAGGPGRRSYEQYF.

The chain employs TRBV18 and TRBJ2-3, with 9 positions matching TRBD2. CDR3 size: 15 residues. From germline, CDR1 is KGHSH and CDR2 LQKENI. Trimming removed 3 bases from V and 3 bases from J; junction bases left unmatched: 4. This chain's CDR3 is CASSPREGRTDTQYF. Written as DNA, the CDR3 is TGTGCCAGCTCACCGCGGGAGGGCCGGACAGATACGCAGTATTTT.

The chain has TRBV6-1 and TRBJ2-1, with TRBD2 as a possible D gene (6 bases). Germline V gene data show CDR1 as MNHNS and CDR2 as SASEGT. The CDR3 runs 14 residues. V was clipped by 2 bases and J by 4 bases, with 9 bases between them. CDR3 DNA: TGTGCCAGCAGTGAACCGGGACTTTACAATGAGCAGTTCTTC. This translates into CASSEPGLYNEQFF.

J is TRBJ2-3 and V is TRBV4-2, with D perhaps TRBD1 or TRBD2 (5 bases each). The V end lost 3 bases, the J end lost 2 bases, and 15 bases lay between the germline ends. CDR1 is LGHNA, CDR2 YNFKEQ, per germline. The CDR3 consists of 16 residues. The chain's CDR3 is CASSQGDQDSTDTQYF. The CDR3 bases are TGTGCCAGCAGCCAGGGGGACCAGGACTCCACAGATACGCAGTATTTT.

Concerning this clone: This sample also contains other DNA sequences that code for the same CDR3. The chain has TRBV27 and TRBJ2-3; D ambiguous. Trimming cost V 6 bases and J 5 bases, with 12 bases left between them. The CDR3 has 13 amino acids. Germline assignment: CDR1 MNHEY and CDR2 SMNVEV (reference sequence). CDR3 sequence reads: CASSLPRGDTQYF. DNA of the CDR3: TGTGCCAGCAGCTTACCCAGAGGAGATACGCAGTATTTT.

The genes are TRBV27 and TRBJ2-1, with D perhaps TRBD1 or TRBD2 (5 bases each). The CDR3 is made up of 15 amino acids. V was cut by 8 bases and J by 3 bases, with 17 bases left in between. Germline CDR1 MNHEY, CDR2 SMNVEV (reference sequence). Here the CDR3 reads CASRSGGPGYNEQFF. CDR3 DNA: TGTGCCAGCCGAAGTGGGGGACCGGGCTACAATGAGCAGTTCTTC.

In this sample, this clone turned up once. The V call is TRBV19, the J call TRBJ2-1, with TRBD1 as a possible D gene (5 bases). Germline V gene data show CDR1 as LNHDA and CDR2 as SQIVND (reference sequence). The CDR3 loop spans 16 amino acids. The V end was cut by 4 bases, the J end by 0 bases, with 13 bases between. The CDR3 protein is CASSTPRQSSYNEQFF. The DNA of the CDR3 is TGTGCCAGTAGTACCCCTAGACAGAGCTCCTACAATGAGCAGTTCTTC.

V is TRBV19 and J is TRBJ2-1; D gene unclear. This CDR3 is 15 amino acids long. The V and J ends lost 5 bases and 0 bases respectively, with 11 bases between them. Germline CDR1 LNHDA, CDR2 SQIVND (reference sequence). CDR3 DNA: TGTGCCAGTAGTCACCTCCCGAGCTCCTACAATGAGCAGTTCTTC. It is translated as CASSHLPSSYNEQFF.

CDR3 sequence: CASSDNDGRADTQYF. The CDR3 region has the DNA TGTGCCAGCAGTGACAATGACGGGAGAGCGGATACGCAGTATTTT. V is TRBV6-4 and J is TRBJ2-3; D is possibly TRBD2 (6 bases). Trimming left V 2 bases short and J 6 bases short, with 15 bases between. Germline V CDR1 and CDR2: MRHNA, SNTAGT. The CDR3 has 15 residues.

The chain combines TRBV7-2 with TRBJ1-5; 9 bases align to TRBD1. The CDR3 loop spans 15 amino acids. CDR1 is SGHTA and CDR2 is FQGNSA in the germline V gene. With 3 bases clipped from V and 2 bases from J, the junction kept 2 bases outside the gene matches. This CDR3 reads CASSFTGGGNQPQHF. The CDR3 coding sequence is TGTGCCAGCAGCTTCACAGGGGGCGGCAATCAGCCCCAGCATTTT. Full variable domain (missing parts from reference TRBV7-2 and TRBJ1-5): GAGVSQSPSNKVTEKGKDVELRCDPISGHTALYWYRQSLGQGLEFLIYFQGNSAPDKSGLPSDRFSAERTGGSVSTLTIQRTQQEDSAVYLCASSFTGGGNQPQHFGDGTRLSIL.

The CDR3 here is CASSGSGEGYGYTF. The CDR3 DNA sequence: TGTGCCAGCAGTGGATCAGGGGAAGGCTATGGCTACACCTTC. The rearrangement uses TRBV28 and TRBJ1-2, with a weak D call TRBD1 (6 bases). Trimming pared 5 bases from V and 4 bases from J, leaving 14 bases between. Germline-derived CDR1 and CDR2 are MDHEN and SYDVKM. The CDR3 is 14 amino acids.